These 5 T cell receptor beta chains came from one sample sequenced in a study of blood T cells in healthy people across ages. Sample-barcoded 5' priming and a J-beta primer mix drove a second PCR of roughly 7 to 11 cycles. TCRdb itself ran the 5' RACE reads through MiXCR, one entry per CDR3 protein. The sample lists 1.5 million to 2 million distinct CDR3 sequences, under 30% occurring once. What was sequenced was blood. These receptors were taken from a woman aged 25 to 39 in good health.

The chain links TRBV27 to TRBJ2-7; TRBD1 matches 7 bases. CDR1 is MNHEY and CDR2 is SMNVEV in the germline V gene (reference sequence). J lost 0 bases, V lost 4 bases, and 9 bases had no gene match. The CDR3 length is 16 residues. CDR3: CASSSLSQGVSYEQYF. Here the CDR3 DNA reads TGTGCCAGCAGTTCCCTATCCCAGGGGGTCTCCTACGAGCAGTACTTC.

This clonotype was recorded a few times. This rearrangement joins TRBV5-1 to TRBJ2-7; the D gene could be TRBD1 or TRBD2 (6 bases each). The CDR3 is made up of 15 amino acids. Trimming cost V 4 bases and J 5 bases, with 19 bases left between them. In germline, CDR1 is SGHRS, CDR2 YFSETQ. The CDR3 reads CASSASTGTLNEQYF. CDR3 bases: TGCGCCAGCAGCGCGTCAACAGGGACTCTCAACGAGCAGTACTTC.

This clonotype was seen many times. The chain couples TRBV29-1 to TRBJ2-7; D unresolved. The V and J ends lost 7 bases and 0 bases respectively, with 16 bases between them. CDR1 and CDR2 from the germline V gene are SQVTM and ANQGSEA. The CDR3 runs to 14 residues. The CDR3 protein is CSARLRQDSYEQYF. CDR3 bases: TGCAGCGCCCGCCTCAGGCAGGACTCCTACGAGCAGTACTTC.

This clonotype was picked up many times. The V and J genes are TRBV20-1 and TRBJ2-1; 11 bases line up with TRBD2. CDR3 size: 13 residues. The germline V gene encodes CDR1 DFQATT and CDR2 SNEGSKA (reference sequence). Germline trimming cut 5 bases from V and 8 bases from J; bases unmatched to any gene: 5. The CDR3 sequence: CSALAGGPDEQFF. The CDR3 nucleotides are TGCAGTGCTTTAGCGGGAGGGCCGGATGAGCAGTTCTTC.

This rearrangement joins TRBV10-1 to TRBJ2-5, with 7 bases identical to TRBD2. CDR1 is WNHNN and CDR2 is SYGVQD in the germline V gene (reference sequence). This CDR3 has 13 residues. V was clipped by 2 bases and J by 11 bases; unmatched bases: 8. CDR3 amino acids: CASSERRAGEQYF. CDR3 nucleotides: TGCGCCAGCAGTGAGAGGCGGGCGGGGGAGCAGTACTTC.